The 31 T cell receptor beta chains presented below share a single source sample, sequenced in a study of blood T cell repertoires in COVID-19. The data were produced by immunoSEQ multiplex PCR, yet TCRdb's version contains in-frame clones alone and is incomplete. Among 160,000 or so clones listed, roughly nine tenths were seen once. Sample: peripheral blood. The receptors originated from a man aged 55 to 69 with acute or convalescent COVID-19.

The genes are TRBV27 and TRBJ1-5, with unresolved D. V lost 2 bases, J lost 4 bases, and 6 bases lay in between. Germline loops: CDR1 MNHEY, CDR2 SMNVEV (reference sequence). This CDR3 comprises 13 residues. This CDR3 reads CASSLRGNQPQHF. CDR3 DNA sequence: TGTGCCAGCAGTTTACGAGGTAATCAGCCCCAGCATTTT.

The chain's CDR3 is CASRTDGQENTEAFF. The CDR3, as DNA: TGTGCCAGCAGAACCGATGGCCAGGAGAACACTGAAGCTTTCTTT. V usage is TRBV5-4 and J usage is TRBJ1-1; no reliable D call. Looked up from germline, CDR1 is SGHNT and CDR2 is YYREEE (reference sequence). This CDR3 region has 15 residues. V lost 5 bases and J 1 base, leaving 15 bases between the germline ends.

This clone was found once. V usage is TRBV19 and J usage is TRBJ1-5; unclear D gene. Germline CDR1 and CDR2: LNHDA and SQIVND (reference sequence). This CDR3 spans 15 amino acids. V was cut by 7 bases and J by 0 bases, with 13 bases left in between. CDR3 nucleotides: TGTGCCAGTAATTACGACACCGATAGCAATCAGCCCCAGCATTTT. Translation: CASNYDTDSNQPQHF.

This chain connects TRBV5-6 to TRBJ2-7, with 9 bases that match TRBD1. The CDR3 loop spans 16 amino acids. CDR1 is SGHDT and CDR2 is YYEEEE in the germline V gene. The V segment lost 0 bases and the J segment 4 bases; nucleotides outside the gene matches: 8. The CDR3: CASSLDRGRHPYEQYF. The CDR3 DNA is TGTGCCAGCAGCTTGGACAGGGGGCGCCACCCGTACGAGCAGTACTTC.

The chain carries TRBV14 and TRBJ2-5, with 11 nucleotides matching TRBD2. Losses at the gene ends were 4 bases for V and 4 bases for J; bases not matched to a gene: 11. This CDR3 spans 17 amino acids. Germline CDR1 reads SGHDN; CDR2 reads FVKESK. The CDR3 loop reads CASSLPGLAGGRETQYF. In DNA form, the CDR3 reads TGTGCCAGCAGCCTCCCCGGGTTAGCGGGGGGGCGAGAGACCCAGTACTTC.

The gene calls are TRBV3-1 (or the pseudogene TRBV3-2) and TRBJ2-3; D is possibly TRBD2 (6 bases). This CDR3 spans 13 amino acids. With 3 bases removed from V and 4 bases from J, the gap between germline ends came to 8 bases. Looked up from germline, CDR1 is LGHDT and CDR2 is YNNKEL (reference sequence). The CDR3 sequence is CASSQGEADTQYF. The CDR3 DNA follows: TGTGCCAGCAGCCAGGGGGAGGCAGATACGCAGTATTTT.

The rearrangement uses TRBV18 and TRBJ1-5; D is unclear. The V end was cut by 5 bases, the J end by 2 bases, with 10 bases between. The germline CDR1 and CDR2 sequences are KGHSH and LQKENI. The CDR3 loop spans 14 amino acids. CDR3 nucleotides: TGTGCCAGCTCAGAATCGGTGGGCAATCAGCCCCAGCATTTT. It translates to CASSESVGNQPQHF.

The V and J genes are TRBV7-6 and TRBJ2-7, with D perhaps TRBD1 (6 bases). The ends were cut back, 5 bases at V and 3 bases at J, with 17 bases in the middle. Per germline, CDR1 SGHVS and CDR2 FNYEAQ. This CDR3 contains 15 residues. The CDR3 region is CASSGWKGVLYEQYF. In DNA form, the CDR3 reads TGTGCCAGCAGCGGATGGAAGGGGGTCCTCTACGAGCAGTACTTC.

The chain employs TRBV14 and TRBJ1-2; 7 bases line up with TRBD1. Germline V lookup: CDR1 SGHDN, CDR2 FVKESK. The length of the CDR3 is 14 residues. V lost 1 base to trimming and J lost 7 bases; unmatched junction nucleotides: 6. The CDR3 region has the DNA TGTGCCAGCAGCCAAGCCCGACAGGGAGGTGGCTACACCTTC. Protein: CASSQARQGGGYTF.

This sequence joins TRBV12-5 and TRBJ1-3; tentatively, D is TRBD1 (6 bases). CDR1 LGHNT and CDR2 FRNRAP come from the germline V gene. V lost 6 bases to trimming and J lost 0 bases, with 9 bases between them. The CDR3 is made up of 14 amino acids. CDR3 residues: CASGFRGSGNTIYF. In DNA, the CDR3 is TGTGCTAGTGGCTTCAGGGGCTCTGGAAACACCATATATTTT.

The DNA for the CDR3 is TGTGCCATCAGCCTGACAGGGGGCGAGGAGCAGTTCTTC. Translation: CAISLTGGEEQFF. The chain couples TRBV10-3 to TRBJ2-1; the match to TRBD1 covers 10 bases. Germline V CDR1 and CDR2: ENHRY, SYGVKD. V lost 6 bases to trimming and J lost 10 bases; unmatched junction nucleotides: 6. The CDR3 has 13 residues.

This clone was observed a few times. The chain has TRBV10-2 and TRBJ1-2; D possibly corresponds to TRBD1 (5 bases). Looked up from germline, CDR1 is WSHSY and CDR2 is SAAADI. The CDR3 has 13 residues. Between the trimmed V and J ends, which lost 7 bases and 6 bases, there was a span of 15 bases. The CDR3 sequence: CASTPGGWNGYTF. CDR3 nucleotides: TGCGCCAGCACCCCCGGGGGATGGAATGGCTACACCTTC.

The CDR3 loop reads CASSQILGQGYEQYF. The CDR3 nucleotides read TGTGCCAGCTCACAGATTTTGGGACAGGGGTACGAGCAGTACTTC. The chain joins TRBV18 to TRBJ2-7, with 10 bases identical to TRBD1. Germline CDR1 is KGHSH and CDR2 is LQKENI. J lost 4 bases, V lost 4 bases, and 7 bases had no gene match. CDR3 length: 15 amino acids.

The chain links TRBV2 to TRBJ2-3; TRBD2 matches 13 bases. V lost 6 bases to trimming and J lost 2 bases; unmatched junction nucleotides: 2. CDR3 length equals 15 residues. Per germline, CDR1 SNHLY and CDR2 FYNNEI. CDR3 sequence (DNA): TGTGCCAGCAGAACTAGCGGGGGGGCCACAGATACGCAGTATTTT. It is translated as CASRTSGGATDTQYF.

The chain couples TRBV4-2 to TRBJ1-3; D is uncertain. The V end lost 0 bases, the J end lost 0 bases, and 9 bases lay between the germline ends. Germline CDR1 is LGHNA and CDR2 is YNFKEQ. The CDR3 has 16 amino acids. The CDR3 spells CASSQERAYSGNTIYF. In nucleotides, the CDR3 is TGTGCCAGCAGCCAAGAACGCGCTTACTCTGGAAACACCATATATTTT.

The chain couples TRBV5-6 to TRBJ2-3; 12 bases fit TRBD2. The V gene end was trimmed by 4 bases and the J gene end by 3 bases; junction bases not matched to a gene: 6. The V gene's germline CDR1 is SGHDT and CDR2 YYEEEE. The CDR3 loop spans 16 amino acids. CDR3 in amino acids: CASSALLAGGTDTQYF. The CDR3 bases are TGTGCCAGCAGCGCGTTACTAGCGGGGGGAACAGATACGCAGTATTTT.

V is TRBV18 and J is TRBJ2-1; 11 bases line up with TRBD2. The CDR3 runs to 15 residues. Germline values: CDR1 KGHSH, CDR2 LQKENI. The V segment lost 6 bases and the J segment 6 bases; nucleotides outside the gene matches: 7. As DNA, the CDR3 is TGTGCCAGCTCCCAGGGGACTAGCGGTATCAATGAGCAGTTCTTC. Protein: CASSQGTSGINEQFF.

This chain links TRBV11-2 with TRBJ1-3, with 10 bases identical to TRBD1. This CDR3 has 15 residues. Germline CDR1 and CDR2: SGHAT and FQNNGV. J gave up 7 bases and V 5 bases, and 8 bases lay outside the gene matches. CDR3: CASSRQGASVNTIYF. The CDR3 DNA reads TGTGCCAGCAGCAGACAGGGGGCTTCAGTCAACACCATATATTTT. The variable domain in full, with the rest retrieved from reference TRBV11-2 and TRBJ1-3, is EAGVAQSPRYKIIEKRQSVAFWCNPISGHATLYWYQQILGQGPKLLIQFQNNGVVDDSQLPKDRFSAERLKGVDSTLKIQPAKLEDSAVYLCASSRQGASVNTIYFGEGSWLTVV.

This clone has only one observation. Written as DNA, the CDR3 is TGTGCCAGCAGCGTAGACTTTAACTCCTACAATGAGCAGTTCTTC. Its translation: CASSVDFNSYNEQFF. V usage is TRBV9 and J usage is TRBJ2-1; D unresolved. CDR3 length equals 15 residues. Germline CDR1 SGDLS, CDR2 YYNGEE. V lost 0 bases to trimming and J lost 0 bases, with 7 bases between them.

J is TRBJ1-5 and V is TRBV4-1; D might be TRBD1 (6 bases). This CDR3 region has 17 residues. V was pared by 1 base and J by 7 bases, with 20 bases between. Germline V gene data show CDR1 as MGHRA and CDR2 as YSYEKL. Here the CDR3 DNA reads TGCGCCAGCAGCCAAGTTGTGGCAGGGGCGGTGAAACAGCCCCAGCATTTT. This encodes CASSQVVAGAVKQPQHF.

The CDR3 nucleotides read TGCGCCAGCAGCTTCAGGGCTGGGGATGAGCAGTTCTTC. Amino acids: CASSFRAGDEQFF. V is TRBV5-1 and J is TRBJ2-1, with D possibly TRBD1 on 5 matching bases. Germline V gene data show CDR1 as SGHRS and CDR2 as YFSETQ. Deletions cut 2 bases from V and 8 bases from J, with 11 bases between. The CDR3 covers 13 residues.

The rearrangement links TRBV10-3 to TRBJ1-1; D perhaps matches TRBD1 (5 bases). The CDR3 has 14 amino acids. Trimming took 4 bases from V and 4 from J, leaving 13 bases between them. In germline, CDR1 is ENHRY, CDR2 SYGVKD. Here the CDR3 reads CAISGRDGGTEAFF. For the CDR3, the DNA is TGTGCCATCAGTGGCAGGGACGGGGGCACTGAAGCTTTCTTT.

This clone appeared a few times. CDR3 region: CASSHPSLAAPQINNEQFF. DNA for the CDR3: TGCGCCAGCAGCCACCCTTCCCTGGCGGCTCCTCAGATTAATAATGAGCAGTTCTTC. The chain couples TRBV4-1 to TRBJ2-1; D unclear. The germline V gene has CDR1 MGHRA and CDR2 YSYEKL. The ends were cut back, 3 bases at V and 7 bases at J, with 28 bases in the middle. There are 19 residues in the CDR3.

This clone was found a few times. This sequence joins TRBV6-4 and TRBJ2-3, with a weak D call TRBD1 (5 bases). V shed 0 bases and J shed 4 bases, with 8 bases lying between them. Germline values: CDR1 MRHNA, CDR2 SNTAGT. The CDR3 is 14 residues long. CDR3 DNA: TGTGCCAGCAGTGACTCGCTAGGGGCAGATACGCAGTATTTT. Protein: CASSDSLGADTQYF.

Comments on this clone: Other DNA sequences in the sample encode the same CDR3. The CDR3 is CAWSGVLNEKLFF. The CDR3 DNA is TGTGCCTGGTCGGGGGTCCTTAATGAAAAACTGTTTTTT. The V call is TRBV30, the J call TRBJ1-4; TRBD1 might be the D (5 bases). The CDR3 spans 13 residues. Trimming stripped 5 bases from V and 4 bases from J, with 11 bases between. Germline assignment: CDR1 GTSNPN and CDR2 SVGIG (reference sequence).

The chain uses TRBV6-5 and TRBJ1-3, with D tentatively TRBD1 (5 bases). The CDR3 has 14 residues. The V and J ends lost 4 bases and 2 bases respectively, with 9 bases between them. Germline V gives CDR1 MNHEY, CDR2 SVGAGI. The CDR3: CASSFDRAGNTIYF. The CDR3 DNA follows: TGTGCCAGCAGTTTCGACAGAGCTGGAAACACCATATATTTT.

The gene calls are TRBV12-3 or TRBV12-4 and TRBJ2-3; D call uncertain. This CDR3 spans 11 amino acids. With 5 bases removed from V and 4 bases from J, the gap between germline ends came to 4 bases. CDR3 DNA: TGTGCCAGCAGTCCCTCAGATACGCAGTATTTT. This sequence encodes CASSPSDTQYF.

This sequence joins TRBV7-3 and TRBJ2-3; weak D call: TRBD2 (5 bases). The ends were cut back, 1 base at V and 3 bases at J, with 5 bases in the middle. CDR3 length: 13 amino acids. Germline CDR1 is SGHTA and CDR2 is FQGTGA. Here the CDR3 reads CASSLIATDTQYF. DNA for the CDR3: TGTGCCAGCAGCTTAATAGCGACAGATACGCAGTATTTT.

The J gene is TRBJ1-2, the V gene TRBV4-1; D ambiguous. The V and J ends lost 6 bases and 2 bases respectively, with 16 bases between them. The CDR3 spans 15 residues. Germline V gives CDR1 MGHRA, CDR2 YSYEKL. The CDR3 sequence is CASSHATRQNYGYTF. The CDR3 DNA reads TGCGCCAGCAGTCACGCAACCAGGCAAAACTATGGCTACACCTTC.

The gene calls are TRBV5-4 and TRBJ1-2, with D possibly TRBD1 on 5 matching bases. The germline CDR1 and CDR2 sequences are SGHNT and YYREEE (reference sequence). Trimming left V 6 bases short and J 4 bases short, with 19 bases between. The CDR3 loop spans 15 amino acids. The CDR3 DNA sequence: TGTGCCAGCAATAGCGCACCGGGGGTCCTCTATGGCTACACCTTC. Amino acids: CASNSAPGVLYGYTF. Full variable domain (remainder filled in from reference TRBV5-4 and TRBJ1-2): ETGVTQSPTHLIKTRGQQVTLRCSSQSGHNTVSWYQQALGQGPQFIFQYYREEENGRGNFPPRFSGLQFPNYSSELNVNALELDDSALYLCASNSAPGVLYGYTFGSGTRLTVV.

This chain uses TRBV10-3 with TRBJ1-3; 7 nucleotides agree with TRBD1. The germline V gene encodes CDR1 ENHRY and CDR2 SYGVKD. CDR3 length equals 12 residues. V lost 8 bases and J lost 2; bases outside the gene matches: 0. The CDR3: CAIGTAGNTIYF. The CDR3 nucleotides read TGTGCCATCGGGACAGCTGGAAACACCATATATTTT.